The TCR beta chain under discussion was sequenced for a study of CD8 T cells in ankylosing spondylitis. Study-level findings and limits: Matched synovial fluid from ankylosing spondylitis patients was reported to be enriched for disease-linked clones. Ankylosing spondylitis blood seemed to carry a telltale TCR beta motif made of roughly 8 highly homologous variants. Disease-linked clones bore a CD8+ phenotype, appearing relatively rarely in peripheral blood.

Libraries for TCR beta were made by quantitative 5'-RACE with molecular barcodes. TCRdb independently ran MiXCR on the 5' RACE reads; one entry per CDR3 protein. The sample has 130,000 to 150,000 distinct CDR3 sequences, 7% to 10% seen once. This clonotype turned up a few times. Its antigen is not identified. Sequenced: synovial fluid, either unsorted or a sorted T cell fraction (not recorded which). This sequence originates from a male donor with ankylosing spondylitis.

The CDR3 region is CASSLTGTLNTEAFF. In DNA form, the CDR3 reads TGTGCCAGCAGCCTTACCGGGACACTGAACACTGAAGCTTTCTTT. The chain joins TRBV14 to TRBJ1-1, with D possibly being TRBD1 (6 bases). The CDR3 spans 15 residues. V lost 4 bases, J lost 0 bases, and 12 bases lay in between. Germline lookup yields CDR1 SGHDN and CDR2 FVKESK.